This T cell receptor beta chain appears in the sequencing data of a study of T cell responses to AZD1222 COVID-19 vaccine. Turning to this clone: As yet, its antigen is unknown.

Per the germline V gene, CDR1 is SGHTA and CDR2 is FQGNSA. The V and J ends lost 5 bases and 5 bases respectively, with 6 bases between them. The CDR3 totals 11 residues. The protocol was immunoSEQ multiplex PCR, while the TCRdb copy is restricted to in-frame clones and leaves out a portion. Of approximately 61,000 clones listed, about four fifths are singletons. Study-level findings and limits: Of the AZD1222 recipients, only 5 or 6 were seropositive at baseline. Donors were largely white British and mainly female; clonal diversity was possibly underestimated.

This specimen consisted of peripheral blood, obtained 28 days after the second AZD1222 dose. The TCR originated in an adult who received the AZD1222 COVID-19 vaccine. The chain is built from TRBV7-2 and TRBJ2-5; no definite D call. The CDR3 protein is CASSVSETQYF. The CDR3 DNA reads TGTGCCAGCAGCGTCTCCGAGACCCAGTACTTC.